This T cell receptor (beta chain) is from a study of blood T cells in healthy people across ages. There are 14 residues in the CDR3. Germline assignment: CDR1 SGHTA and CDR2 FQGTGA. For the second PCR, which ran for about 7 to 12 cycles, a sample-barcoded 5' primer and a J-beta primer mix were used. Using its own MiXCR run on the 5' RACE reads, TCRdb lists one record per CDR3 protein. The sample has roughly 1,000,000 distinct CDR3 sequences; under 30% are singletons. A further study also used this sample, focusing on T cells of mothers and their children. That paper adds: Mothers yielded over 8 million CDR3 reads, children about 3 million each.

The clonotype was recovered from a girl aged 2 to 9 in good health. The chain employs TRBV7-3 and TRBJ2-5; 7 nucleotides align to TRBD1. The J call may be faulty, since TRBJ2-1 better matches the DNA end. The sequenced material came from blood. The chain's CDR3 is CASSFRDSRNEQFF. The CDR3 nucleotides read TGTGCCAGCAGCTTCCGGGACAGTCGGAATGAGCAGTTCTTC.